This is a list of T cell receptor beta chains from one sample in a study of CD8+ T cells in alopecia areata. The table came from immunoSEQ multiplex PCR; TCRdb's copy has only in-frame clones and leaves some out. The sample holds approximately 34,000 clones, roughly 53% seen once. The sequenced sample consisted of NKG2D-high CD8+ T cells sorted from blood. These receptor sequences come from a human donor with alopecia areata. Each CDR3 is given with its conserved first and last residue. The D gene is left open where the match is weak. Part of the rows lack a size; the others show once, few, many or a class for expanded clones.

-	-	TRBJ2-7	TRBV7-9	CASSLYSYEQYF	TGTGCCAGCAGCCTATACTCCTACGAGCAGTACTTC
-	-	TRBJ1-5	TRBV27	CASSLGEPSNQPQHF	TGTGCCAGCAGTTTAGGAGAGCCTAGCAATCAGCCCCAGCATTTT
-	TRBD2	TRBJ2-1	TRBV19	CASSMTSGGVYNEQFF	TGTGCCAGTAGTATGACTAGCGGGGGGGTATACAATGAGCAGTTCTTC
medium-sized	TRBD1	TRBJ2-7	TRBV5-4	CASSLPGQGFYEQYF	TGTGCCAGCTCCCTCCCGGGACAGGGTTTCTACGAGCAGTACTTC
-	-	TRBJ1-1	TRBV6-5	CASIGGTEAFF	TGTGCCAGCATCGGGGGCACTGAAGCTTTCTTT
-	TRBD2	TRBJ2-1	TRBV5-1	CASSTGTSGVDEQFF	TGCGCCAGCAGCACCGGGACTAGCGGGGTGGATGAGCAGTTCTTC
-	TRBD2	TRBJ2-7	TRBV4-1	CASSLLAGGSEQYF	TGCGCCAGCAGCCTACTAGCGGGGGGGTCCGAGCAGTACTTC
-	TRBD1	TRBJ2-7	TRBV27	CASSSRGQGAYEQYF	TGTGCCAGCAGTTCTCGCGGACAGGGGGCCTACGAGCAGTACTTC
-	TRBD1	TRBJ2-3	TRBV4-1	CASSQRQGQDTQYF	TGCGCCAGCAGCCAAAGACAGGGACAAGATACGCAGTATTTT
few	-	TRBJ2-1	TRBV7-3	CASSLGVEQFF	TGTGCCAGCAGCTTAGGTGTTGAGCAGTTCTTC
-	-	TRBJ1-2	TRBV7-9	CASSLAARGYTF	TGTGCCAGCAGCTTAGCAGCCCGGGGCTACACCTTC
once	-	TRBJ2-2	TRBV4-3	CASSQEGGTGELFF	TGCGCCAGCAGCCAAGAAGGGGGCACCGGGGAGCTGTTTTTT
-	TRBD1	TRBJ1-6	TRBV25-1	CASSERTGTYNSPLHF	TGTGCCAGCAGTGAACGGACAGGGACATATAATTCACCCCTCCACTTT
-	-	TRBJ2-7	TRBV2	CASKPGPATYEQYF	TGTGCCAGCAAGCCCGGCCCAGCGACCTACGAGCAGTACTTC
-	-	TRBJ2-7	TRBV4-3	CASSQGGGTGYEQYF	TGCGCCAGCAGCCAAGGCGGGGGTACAGGGTACGAGCAGTACTTC
few	-	TRBJ1-1	TRBV4-1	CASSADLGGDTEAFF	TGCGCCAGCAGCGCAGACCTCGGGGGCGACACTGAAGCTTTCTTT
once	TRBD1	TRBJ2-5	TRBV7-9	CASSLYGSGGQETQYF	TGTGCCAGCAGCTTATATGGTTCAGGGGGCCAAGAGACCCAGTACTTC
-	-	TRBJ2-1	TRBV28	CASGPGEQFF	TGTGCCAGCGGACCAGGAGAGCAGTTCTTC
-	TRBD2	TRBJ2-7	TRBV7-9	CASSLTTSGSRYEQYF	TGTGCCAGCAGCCTAACGACTAGCGGGAGTAGGTACGAGCAGTACTTC
-	-	TRBJ1-2	TRBV14	CASSQSRGGYTF	TGTGCCAGCAGCCAAAGCCGTGGTGGCTACACCTTC
-	-	TRBJ2-7	TRBV9	CASSVEGNYEQYF	TGTGCCAGCAGCGTAGAAGGGAACTACGAGCAGTACTTC
-	TRBD1	TRBJ2-7	TRBV9	CASSPDDRGGNEQYF	TGTGCCAGCAGCCCTGACGACAGGGGGGGCAACGAGCAGTACTTC
few	-	TRBJ2-5	TRBV5-5	CASSLGVTLVKETQYF	TGTGCCAGCAGCCTAGGCGTCACTCTAGTCAAAGAGACCCAGTACTTC
-	TRBD1	TRBJ1-5	TRBV28	CASSPTGEGDQPQHF	TGTGCCAGCAGTCCCACAGGGGAGGGGGATCAGCCCCAGCATTTT
few	-	TRBJ2-3	TRBV29-1	CSVYGGSTDTQYF	TGCAGCGTTTACGGTGGGAGCACAGATACGCAGTATTTT
-	TRBD1	TRBJ2-7	TRBV13	CASSSRDRNSYEQYF	TGTGCCAGCAGCTCCCGGGACAGGAACTCCTACGAGCAGTACTTC
-	TRBD1	TRBJ2-5	TRBV4-1	CASSPPAPTGEETQYF	TGCGCCAGCAGCCCACCAGCACCGACAGGGGAAGAGACCCAGTACTTC
-	-	TRBJ2-7	TRBV9	CASSVDSGTSYEQYF	TGTGCCAGCAGCGTAGATTCGGGGACCTCCTACGAGCAGTACTTC
-	-	TRBJ2-1	TRBV7-9	CASSLTQGNEQFF	TGTGCCAGCAGCTTAACTCAGGGGAATGAGCAGTTCTTC
once	-	TRBJ2-7	TRBV7-2	CASSVSPAGEQYF	TGTGCCAGCAGCGTATCCCCCGCGGGCGAGCAGTACTTC
-	TRBD2	TRBJ2-5	TRBV7-9	CASSMLSGGETQYF	TGTGCCAGCAGCATGCTAAGCGGGGGAGAGACCCAGTACTTC
-	-	TRBJ1-2	TRBV29-1	CSVEGREGYTF	TGCAGCGTTGAAGGACGGGAGGGCTACACCTTC
-	TRBD1	TRBJ2-3	TRBV5-6	CASSGGQGVMADTQYF	TGTGCCAGCAGCGGGGGACAGGGCGTCATGGCAGATACGCAGTATTTT
once	-	TRBJ1-2	TRBV9	CASSDRIAGGYTF	TGTGCCAGCAGCGACCGGATTGCGGGGGGCTACACCTTC
few	TRBD1	TRBJ1-5	TRBV28	CASSLLGTGVQQPQHF	TGTGCCAGCAGTTTATTGGGGACAGGGGTCCAACAGCCCCAGCATTTT
-	-	TRBJ2-1	TRBV7-9	CASSLGNEQFF	TGTGCCAGCAGCTTGGGGAATGAGCAGTTCTTC
once	TRBD2	TRBJ2-3	TRBV27	CASSLAGGTDTQYF	TGTGCCAGCAGTTTGGCGGGAGGCACAGATACGCAGTATTTT
-	-	TRBJ2-2	TRBV7-9	CASSSPGQDTGELFF	TGTGCCAGCAGCTCGCCGGGACAAGACACCGGGGAGCTGTTTTTT
-	-	TRBJ2-5	TRBV7-6	CASSPDPAGYQETQYF	TGTGCCAGCAGCCCAGATCCGGCAGGGTACCAAGAGACCCAGTACTTC
few	-	TRBJ2-1	TRBV19	CASSIDGSESSYNEQFF	TGTGCCAGTAGTATAGATGGTAGCGAGAGCTCCTACAATGAGCAGTTCTTC
-	TRBD1	TRBJ2-3	TRBV27	CASSLLTTGVGTDTQYF	TGTGCCAGCAGTTTATTGACGACAGGGGTTGGCACAGATACGCAGTATTTT
-	-	TRBJ2-7	TRBV7-9	CASSLRGIDEQYF	TGTGCCAGCAGCCTAAGGGGTATCGACGAGCAGTACTTC
-	-	TRBJ2-7	TRBV25-1	CASSDPGQTSSYEQYF	TGTGCCAGCAGTGACCCCGGACAGACAAGCTCCTACGAGCAGTACTTC
once	-	TRBJ2-2	TRBV28	CASGWGSNTGELFF	TGTGCCAGCGGCTGGGGTTCCAACACCGGGGAGCTGTTTTTT
-	-	TRBJ1-1	TRBV29-1	CSVDGLDYTEAFF	TGCAGCGTTGATGGTTTGGATTACACTGAAGCTTTCTTT
-	TRBD1	TRBJ1-2	TRBV13	CASSSGTGNGYTF	TGTGCCAGCAGCTCTGGGACAGGGAATGGCTACACCTTC
-	TRBD1	TRBJ1-2	TRBV29-1	CSVAGQGYGYTF	TGCAGCGTCGCCGGACAGGGCTATGGCTACACCTTC
-	-	TRBJ1-2	TRBV7-9	CASSGILGASNYGYTF	TGTGCCAGCAGCGGGATCCTAGGGGCCTCTAACTATGGCTACACCTTC
-	-	TRBJ2-5	TRBV9	CASSVEGAIGETQYF	TGTGCCAGCAGCGTAGAAGGAGCCATCGGGGAGACCCAGTACTTC
few	TRBD2	TRBJ2-3	TRBV4-1	CASSPSGGGTDTQYF	TGCGCCAGCAGCCCCTCGGGGGGGGGCACAGATACGCAGTATTTT
large	-	TRBJ2-7	TRBV4-3	CASSQDYNIFGAYEQYF	TGCGCCAGCAGCCAAGATTATAATATCTTCGGGGCCTACGAGCAGTACTTC
-	TRBD1	TRBJ2-3	TRBV29-1	CSEAGTESTDTQYF	TGCAGCGAGGCCGGGACAGAAAGCACAGATACGCAGTATTTT
-	-	TRBJ2-1	TRBV7-9	CASSLTEQFF	TGTGCCAGCAGCTTAACTGAGCAGTTCTTC
few	-	TRBJ2-7	TRBV2	CASSEGQGMDEQYF	TGTGCCAGCAGTGAAGGCCAGGGGATGGACGAGCAGTACTTC